This TCR beta chain originates from a study of beta chain features in type 1 diabetes. The germline V gene encodes CDR1 SQVTM and CDR2 ANQGSEA. The CDR3 runs to 16 residues. Trimming removed 1 base at V and 0 bases at J, with 14 bases between. Via the markers CD45RO/CCR7/CD25/CD127/CD95/CD27, stem cell-like memory, regulatory, central memory and naive CD4+ cells were sorted. To note about this clone: No antigen is known for it.

Study-wide results and limits: Compared to healthy donors, patients appeared to have naive, central memory and Treg TCRB repertoires that were more alike. Across all four CD4+ subsets, people with type 1 diabetes showed modestly shorter TCRB CDR3s. A potential PCR bias toward shorter templates would be equal in patient and control samples.

TCRB transcripts that were expressed got sequenced, as all of the isolated RNA had been reverse transcribed. TCRdb keeps only in-frame clones here, not all; method: immunoSEQ multiplex PCR. This repertoire shows roughly 140,000 clones, approximately 12% found once; its top ten account for roughly 2%. The TCR was taken from a young man in good health. This chain connects TRBV29-1 to TRBJ2-3; a possible D gene is TRBD2 (6 bases). Sequencing input: central memory CD4+ T cells from blood. The CDR3 is CSVEGRTKSSTDTQYF. CDR3 DNA: TGCAGCGTTGAAGGACGGACTAAATCTAGCACAGATACGCAGTATTTT.